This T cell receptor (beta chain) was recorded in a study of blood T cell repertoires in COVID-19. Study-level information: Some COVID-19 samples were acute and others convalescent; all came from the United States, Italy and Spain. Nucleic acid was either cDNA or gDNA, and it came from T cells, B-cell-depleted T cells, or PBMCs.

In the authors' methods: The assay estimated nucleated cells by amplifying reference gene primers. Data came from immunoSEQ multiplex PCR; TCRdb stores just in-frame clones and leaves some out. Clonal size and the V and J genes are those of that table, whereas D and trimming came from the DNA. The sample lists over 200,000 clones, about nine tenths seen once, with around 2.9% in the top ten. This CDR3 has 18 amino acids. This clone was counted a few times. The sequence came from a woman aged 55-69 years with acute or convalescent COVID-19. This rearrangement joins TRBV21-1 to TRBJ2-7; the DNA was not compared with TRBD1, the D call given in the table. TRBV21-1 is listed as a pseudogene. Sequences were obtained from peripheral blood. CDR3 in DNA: TGTGCCAGCAGCAAAGATCCTACCGGGACAGGGGAGGAATACGAGCAGTACTTC. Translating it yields CASSKDPTGTGEEYEQYF.